The 8 T cell receptor beta chains listed next were all sequenced from one sample in a study of Graves' ophthalmopathy and Graves' hyperthyroidism. TCR beta CDR3 amplification used RNA transcripts. HTBI primers were used in a first-round RT-PCR, which preceded a second-round multiplex PCR. One entry per CDR3 protein, called by TCRdb with MiXCR from the multiplex PCR reads. This sample yields roughly 220,000 distinct CDR3 sequences, of which 45% are seen a single time; roughly 45% belongs to the top ten. The sample consisted of peripheral blood. Receptors originate from an adult man with Graves' ophthalmopathy.

V usage is TRBV19 and J usage is TRBJ2-6; tentatively, D is TRBD2 (5 bases). This CDR3 is built from 14 residues. V was clipped by 9 bases and J by 2 bases, with 11 bases between them. Germline CDR1 is LNHDA and CDR2 is SQIVND (reference sequence). Here the CDR3 reads CASRTGTGANVLTF. The CDR3 DNA reads TGTGCCAGCCGGACGGGAACTGGGGCCAACGTCCTGACTTTC.

As for this clonotype: At one end the junction does not follow the germline gene, possibly because of a read error. The chain couples TRBV5-8 to TRBJ1-1; D unresolved. Per germline, CDR1 SGHTS and CDR2 YDEGEE. The CDR3 covers 10 residues. CDR3 residues: CASSHLDGLF. Written as DNA, the CDR3 is TGTGCCAGCAGCCACCTCGACGGCCTTTTT.

The rearrangement uses TRBV12-3 or TRBV12-4 and TRBJ2-5, with TRBD1 as a possible D gene (5 bases). The CDR3 covers 16 residues. Between the trimmed V and J ends, which lost 4 bases and 5 bases, there was a span of 20 bases. CDR3 DNA: TGTGCCAGCAGTTCCACAGGACACACCACTTCTGAGACCCAGTACTTC. It yields the protein CASSSTGHTTSETQYF.

This clonotype was seen a handful of times. The V call is TRBV29-1, the J call TRBJ1-6; D is ambiguous. This CDR3 has 14 amino acids. Per germline, CDR1 SQVTM and CDR2 ANQGSEA. Deletions cut 5 bases from V and 1 base from J, with 9 bases between. CDR3 sequence reads: CSVKGASYNSPLHF. The CDR3 region has the DNA TGCAGCGTTAAGGGCGCGTCCTATAATTCACCCCTCCACTTT. The variable domain in full, completed from reference TRBV29-1 and TRBJ1-6, reads SAVISQKPSRDICQRGTSLTIQCQVDSQVTMMFWYRQQPGQSLTLIATANQGSEATYESGFVIDKFPISRPNLTFSTLTVSNMSPEDSSIYLCSVKGASYNSPLHFGNGTRLTVT.

Only a few counts were recorded for this clonotype. V gene TRBV15 combines with J gene TRBJ1-3; D is possibly TRBD1 (6 bases). With 3 bases removed from V and 0 bases from J, the gap between germline ends came to 12 bases. Germline CDR1 LNHNV, CDR2 YYDKDF (reference sequence). The CDR3 spans 16 residues. This chain's CDR3 is CATSREGQSSGNTIYF. The CDR3 nucleotides read TGTGCCACCAGCAGGGAAGGACAGAGCTCTGGAAACACCATATATTTT.

As to this clonotype: A single base separates this from a much larger clone, so it may be a read error. CDR3 in amino acids: CATSVPDRTEAFF. CDR3 bases: TGTGCCACCAGTGTCCCCGACAGGACTGAAGCTTTCTTT. The gene calls are TRBV24-1 and TRBJ1-1; possibly TRBD1 for D (6 bases). CDR1 is KGHDR and CDR2 is SFDVKD in the germline V gene. The CDR3 runs 13 residues. V was clipped by 5 bases and J by 5 bases, with 11 bases between them.

This clonotype has just a few counts. The CDR3 region has the DNA TGCAGTGCCTACCGGGACAGGGGTGGTCGGCCCCAGCATTTT. It yields the protein CSAYRDRGGRPQHF. The chain links TRBV20-1 to TRBJ1-5; 10 bases map to TRBD1. The V and J ends lost 6 bases and 9 bases, in that order; junction bases with no gene match: 11. This CDR3 has 14 amino acids. CDR1 and CDR2 from the germline V gene are DFQATT and SNEGSKA (reference sequence).

The rearrangement links TRBV29-1 to TRBJ1-2, with D perhaps matching TRBD1 (5 bases). The V end lost 2 bases, the J end lost 4 bases, and 20 bases lay between the germline ends. Per the germline V gene, CDR1 is SQVTM and CDR2 is ANQGSEA. The CDR3 is 16 residues long. The CDR3 DNA reads as TGCAGCGTTGAAACCCCGCGGCAGGGTTTAGGCTATGGCTACACCTTC. As protein: CSVETPRQGLGYGYTF.